This entry concerns a single T cell receptor (beta chain). No cognate antigen has been identified for it. Base qualities were left out, and no much larger clone turns up one base away. The data originate from a study of CD8 T cells in ankylosing spondylitis (dated by TCRdb to 2015 to 2018). About the investigation overall: The study set out to find disease-linked TCR variants by profiling T cell receptor beta repertoires in ankylosing spondylitis patients and healthy donors. The full study cohort comprised 20 to 30 ankylosing spondylitis patients and 85 to 120 healthy donors. Samples of peripheral blood were taken, and for ankylosing spondylitis patients, synovial fluid was collected as well.

Reads for this sample came from an Illumina HiSeq 2500. TCR beta libraries were prepared by quantitative 5'-RACE with molecular barcodes. The original pipeline was this. A new computational method, built on a probabilistic model of VDJ rearrangement, was used to identify disease-linked TCR variants. Clones were called with MiXCR by TCRdb after fastp trimmed the public reads at Q25, and only in-frame beta chains were retained. Each entry merges the rows of one CDR3 protein and shows their most common DNA and genes. These V and J calls originate from TCRdb's pipeline instead of the authors' own analysis. In this sample the table shows hundreds of thousands of distinct CDR3 sequences, roughly 13% of which occur a single time. The ten largest clones add up to 6.8% of the sample. For CDR1 and CDR2, the germline V gene (reference sequence) lists GTSNPN and SVGIG. The CDR3 sequence holds 15 residues, the cysteine and phenylalanine included. The kept DNA is CDR3 alone, 45 bases in frame from the first base. Trimming leaves V shorter by 1 base and J shorter by 3 bases, with the junction holding 8 bases beyond the gene matches.

The research as a whole found: Some TCR beta motif variants had previously been reported in synovial fluid and blood of reactive arthritis patients, which suggested common disease-initiation mechanisms. In peripheral blood, the disease-linked clones were found at relatively low frequencies and had a CD8+ phenotype. Blood from ankylosing spondylitis patients appeared to be characterized by a TCR beta motif composed of roughly eight highly homologous amino acid variants. According to the report, matched synovial fluid samples from ankylosing spondylitis patients were significantly enriched for the disease-linked clones.

The receptor was isolated from a male donor with ankylosing spondylitis. Here the chain combines TRBV30 and TRBJ1-1, and 7 junction bases match TRBD1. The sample was blood, either unsorted or a sorted T cell fraction (not recorded which). The CDR3 here reads CAWSGRTGGDTEAFF. The bases read TGTGCCTGGAGTGGAAGGACAGGTGGGGACACTGAAGCTTTCTTT.